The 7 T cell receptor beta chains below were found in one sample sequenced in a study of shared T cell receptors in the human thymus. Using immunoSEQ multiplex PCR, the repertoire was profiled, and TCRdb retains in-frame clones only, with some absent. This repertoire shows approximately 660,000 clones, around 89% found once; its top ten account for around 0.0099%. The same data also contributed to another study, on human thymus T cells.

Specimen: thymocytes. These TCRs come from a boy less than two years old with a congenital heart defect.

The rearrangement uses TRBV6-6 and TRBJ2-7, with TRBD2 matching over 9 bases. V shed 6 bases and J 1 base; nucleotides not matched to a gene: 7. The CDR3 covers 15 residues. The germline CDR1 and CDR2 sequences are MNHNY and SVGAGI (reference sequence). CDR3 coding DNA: TGTGCCAGCAGACCCAGCGGGAGGCCTTCCTACGAGCAGTACTTC. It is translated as CASRPSGRPSYEQYF.

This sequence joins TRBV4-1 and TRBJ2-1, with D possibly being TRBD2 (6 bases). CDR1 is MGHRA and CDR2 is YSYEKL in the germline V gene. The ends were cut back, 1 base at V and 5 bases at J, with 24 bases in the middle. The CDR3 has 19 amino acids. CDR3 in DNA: TGCGCCAGCAGCCAAGGGAGGGACGGGACGTTGGGGAGCAACAATGAGCAGTTCTTC. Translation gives CASSQGRDGTLGSNNEQFF.

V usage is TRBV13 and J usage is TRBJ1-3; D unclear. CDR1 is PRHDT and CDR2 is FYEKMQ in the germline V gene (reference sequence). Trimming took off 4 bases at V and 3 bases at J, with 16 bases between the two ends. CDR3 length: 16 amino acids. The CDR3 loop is CASSSSRAGGGNTIYF. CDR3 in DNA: TGTGCCAGCAGCTCCTCGCGCGCAGGTGGTGGAAACACCATATATTTT.

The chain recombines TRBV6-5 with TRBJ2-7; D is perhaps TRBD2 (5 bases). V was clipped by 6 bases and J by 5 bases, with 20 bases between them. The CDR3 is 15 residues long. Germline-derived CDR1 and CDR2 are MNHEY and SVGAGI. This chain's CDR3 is CASRGTADQSHEQYF. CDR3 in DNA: TGTGCCAGCAGGGGTACAGCGGACCAGTCCCACGAGCAGTACTTC.

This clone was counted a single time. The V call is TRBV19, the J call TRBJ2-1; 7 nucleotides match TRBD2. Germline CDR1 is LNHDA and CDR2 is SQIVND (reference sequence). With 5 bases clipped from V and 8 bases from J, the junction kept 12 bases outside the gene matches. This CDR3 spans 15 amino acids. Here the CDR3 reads CASSAAGLPNDEQFF. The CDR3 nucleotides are TGTGCCAGTAGTGCCGCGGGACTACCAAACGATGAGCAGTTCTTC.

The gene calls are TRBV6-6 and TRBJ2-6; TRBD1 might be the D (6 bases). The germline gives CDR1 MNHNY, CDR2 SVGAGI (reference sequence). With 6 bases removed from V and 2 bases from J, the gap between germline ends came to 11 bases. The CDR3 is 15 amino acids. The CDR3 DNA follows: TGTGCCAGCAGCAAGACAGGTGCTGGGGCCAACGTCCTGACTTTC. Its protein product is CASSKTGAGANVLTF.

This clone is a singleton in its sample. The CDR3, as DNA: TGTGCCAGTCGGGGACAGGGGACCAGCGGCCTTTACAATGAGCAGTTCTTC. This gives the protein CASRGQGTSGLYNEQFF. This chain connects TRBV2 to TRBJ2-1, with 10 nucleotides matching TRBD1. From germline, CDR1 is SNHLY and CDR2 FYNNEI. The ends lost 9 bases at V and 4 bases at J; junction bases unmatched: 15. CDR3 length equals 17 residues.